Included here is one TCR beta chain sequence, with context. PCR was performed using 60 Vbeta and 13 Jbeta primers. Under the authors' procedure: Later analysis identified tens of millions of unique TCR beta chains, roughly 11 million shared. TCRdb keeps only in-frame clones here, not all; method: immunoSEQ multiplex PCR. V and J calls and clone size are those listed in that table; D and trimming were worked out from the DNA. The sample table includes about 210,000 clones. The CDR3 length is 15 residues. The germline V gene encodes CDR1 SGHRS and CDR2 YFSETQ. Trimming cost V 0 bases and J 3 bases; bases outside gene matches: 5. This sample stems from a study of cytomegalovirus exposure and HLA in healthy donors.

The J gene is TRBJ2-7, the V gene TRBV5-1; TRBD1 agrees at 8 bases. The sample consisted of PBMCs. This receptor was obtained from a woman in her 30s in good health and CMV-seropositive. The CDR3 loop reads CASSLDRDRFYEQYF. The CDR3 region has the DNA TGCGCCAGCAGCTTGGACCGGGACAGGTTCTACGAGCAGTACTTC.